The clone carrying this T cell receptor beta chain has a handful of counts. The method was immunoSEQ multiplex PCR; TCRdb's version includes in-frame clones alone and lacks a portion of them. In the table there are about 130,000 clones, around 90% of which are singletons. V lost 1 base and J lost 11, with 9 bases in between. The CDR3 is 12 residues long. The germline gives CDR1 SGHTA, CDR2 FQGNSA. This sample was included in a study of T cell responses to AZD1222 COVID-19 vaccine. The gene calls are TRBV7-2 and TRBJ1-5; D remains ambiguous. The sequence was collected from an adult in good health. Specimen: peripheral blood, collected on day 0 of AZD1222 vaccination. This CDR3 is CASSLGTTAQHF. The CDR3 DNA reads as TGTGCCAGCAGCTTAGGGACTACGGCCCAGCATTTT.